These 31 T cell receptor beta chains were sequenced from one sample in a study of shared clonotypes between healthy human individuals. Naive-designated CD8 cells lacked CD45RO, were positively enriched for CCR7, and omitted terminally differentiated effector memory CD45RA+ cells. Using immunoSEQ multiplex PCR, the repertoire was profiled, and TCRdb retains in-frame clones only, with some absent. The data hold about 2.1 million clones, with 85% to 95% observed a single time. Sequencing was carried out using naive CD8+ T cells from PBMCs. These TCRs come from a man aged 18 to 30 in good health. Some clones in this sample may be carry-over from other donors' samples.

The chain is built from TRBV6-6 and TRBJ2-7; tentative D call: TRBD2 (6 bases). V gave up 0 bases and J gave up 2 bases, with 11 bases separating them. This CDR3 has 15 amino acids. Per the germline V gene, CDR1 is MNHNY and CDR2 is SVGAGI (reference sequence). CDR3 DNA: TGTGCCAGCAGTTACTCGACGGGAGAGGCCTACGAGCAGTACTTC. Residues: CASSYSTGEAYEQYF.

This clone showed up just a few times. This sequence joins TRBV9 and TRBJ2-2; D gene uncertain. This CDR3 has 13 residues. V lost 2 bases to trimming and J lost 5 bases, with 7 bases between them. Germline lookup yields CDR1 SGDLS and CDR2 YYNGEE. CDR3 in amino acids: CASSVLPTGELFF. CDR3 in DNA: TGTGCCAGCAGCGTTTTGCCTACCGGGGAGCTGTTTTTT. The whole variable domain, remainder taken from reference TRBV9 and TRBJ2-2, is DSGVTQTPKHLITATGQRVTLRCSPRSGDLSVYWYQQSLDQGLQFLIQYYNGEERAKGNILERFSAQQFPDLHSELNLSSLELGDSALYFCASSVLPTGELFFGEGSRLTVL.

This rearrangement joins TRBV4-3 to TRBJ2-6, with D perhaps matching TRBD2 (6 bases). Per germline, CDR1 LGHNA and CDR2 YSLEER. V lost 0 bases and J 2 bases, leaving 11 bases between the germline ends. The CDR3 is 17 residues long. As DNA, the CDR3 is TGCGCCAGCAGCCAAGATCCGGCGGGGACTGGGGCCAACGTCCTGACTTTC. It codes for CASSQDPAGTGANVLTF.

The chain couples TRBV7-9 to TRBJ1-1; D may be TRBD1 (5 bases). The CDR3 runs 13 residues. Trimming removed 5 bases at V and 11 bases at J, with 18 bases between. Per the germline V gene, CDR1 is SEHNR and CDR2 is FQNEAQ (reference sequence). In nucleotides, the CDR3 is TGTGCCAGCAGCCCGAAGGGACGGACGGAGGCTTTCTTT. Amino acid sequence: CASSPKGRTEAFF.

The chain carries TRBV7-9 and TRBJ1-1; D is possibly TRBD1 (5 bases). V lost 5 bases, J lost 1 base, and 14 bases lay in between. This CDR3 has 15 amino acids. Germline CDR1 and CDR2: SEHNR and FQNEAQ (reference sequence). In DNA form, the CDR3 reads TGTGCCAGCAGCATATGGACATGGCAGAACACTGAAGCTTTCTTT. Its translation: CASSIWTWQNTEAFF. The variable domain in full, with the rest retrieved from reference TRBV7-9 and TRBJ1-1, is DTGVSQNPRHKITKRGQNVTFRCDPISEHNRLYWYRQTLGQGPEFLTYFQNEAQLEKSRLLSDRFSAERPKGSFSTLEIQRTEQGDSAMYLCASSIWTWQNTEAFFGQGTRLTVV.

This clone has just a few counts. J is TRBJ2-7 and V is TRBV5-6, with D possibly TRBD2 on 6 matching bases. The CDR3 contains 16 residues. Germline CDR1 is SGHDT and CDR2 is YYEEEE. Deletions cut 0 bases from V and 3 bases from J, with 16 bases between. In nucleotides, the CDR3 is TGTGCCAGCAGCTTGGGCGGGACGATAACCCACTACGAGCAGTACTTC. Translating gives CASSLGGTITHYEQYF.

J is TRBJ2-1 and V is TRBV11-2, with D possibly being TRBD2 (6 bases). The germline CDR1 and CDR2 sequences are SGHAT and FQNNGV. The length of the CDR3 is 17 residues. V dropped 1 base and J dropped 4 bases, with 17 bases sitting between them. CDR3 protein: CASSLGLSAGPYNEQFF. The CDR3 DNA reads TGTGCCAGCAGCTTAGGTCTTTCGGCGGGACCGTACAATGAGCAGTTCTTC.

Many counts were recorded for this clone. The chain uses TRBV4-2 and TRBJ2-1, with D uncertain. CDR1 and CDR2 from the germline V gene are LGHNA and YNFKEQ. The V gene lost 3 bases and the J gene lost 7 bases, with 7 bases spanning the gap. The CDR3 covers 12 residues. The CDR3 bases are TGTGCCAGCAGCCAGGCAAGAAATGAGCAGTTCTTC. It codes for CASSQARNEQFF.

The CDR3 here is CASSSDRQGIGQPQHF. The CDR3 region has the DNA TGTGCCAGTAGTTCTGACAGACAGGGTATCGGTCAGCCCCAGCATTTT. The chain has TRBV19 and TRBJ1-5; 7 bases align to TRBD1. With V trimmed by 5 bases and J by 6 bases, 13 bases remained unmatched. The CDR3 contains 16 residues. The V gene's germline CDR1 is LNHDA and CDR2 SQIVND (reference sequence).

CDR3 protein: CAITASDSYEQYF. The CDR3 nucleotides are TGTGCCATCACCGCTAGCGACTCCTACGAGCAGTACTTC. This chain joins TRBV10-3 and TRBJ2-7; D perhaps matches TRBD2 (6 bases). The CDR3 spans 13 residues. Germline V gene data show CDR1 as ENHRY and CDR2 as SYGVKD. V was pared by 7 bases and J by 0 bases, with 10 bases between.

The V gene is TRBV5-4, the J gene TRBJ2-7, with D tentatively TRBD2 (7 bases). The CDR3 is made up of 14 amino acids. V lost 4 bases and J 2 bases, leaving 13 bases between the germline ends. Germline loops: CDR1 SGHNT, CDR2 YYREEE (reference sequence). The DNA for the CDR3 is TGTGCCAGCAGCCCTGGGGGGGCCACCTACGAGCAGTACTTC. Encoded protein: CASSPGGATYEQYF.

The V gene is TRBV30, the J gene TRBJ1-1; no clear D. The CDR3 has 13 amino acids. Germline-derived CDR1 and CDR2 are GTSNPN and SVGIG (reference sequence). The germline V and J ends were trimmed by 8 bases and 4 bases, with 17 bases remaining between them. The CDR3 bases are TGTGCCGGTGATGCGGGTACGGTCACTGAAGCTTTCTTT. Encoded protein: CAGDAGTVTEAFF.

The gene calls are TRBV6-5 and TRBJ2-7; perhaps D is TRBD1 or TRBD2 (5 bases each). The V end lost 5 bases, the J end lost 0 bases, and 11 bases lay between the germline ends. The germline V gene has CDR1 MNHEY and CDR2 SVGAGI. This CDR3 region has 14 residues. Written as DNA, the CDR3 is TGTGCCAGCAGTAAAGGGACGTTCTCCTACGAGCAGTACTTC. Its protein is CASSKGTFSYEQYF.

The chain links TRBV2 to TRBJ1-1; no definite D call. The V end was cut by 4 bases, the J end by 0 bases, with 15 bases between. The CDR3 is 16 residues long. In germline, CDR1 is SNHLY, CDR2 FYNNEI. The CDR3 here is CASSGARTVMNTEAFF. DNA for the CDR3: TGTGCCAGCAGTGGGGCGCGTACGGTCATGAACACTGAAGCTTTCTTT.

The V call is TRBV11-2, the J call TRBJ2-5, with no clear D. The CDR3 runs 17 residues. CDR1 is SGHAT, CDR2 FQNNGV, per germline. V was cut by 0 bases and J by 5 bases, with 19 bases left in between. The CDR3 region is CASSLDAWTAQWETQYF. As DNA, the CDR3 is TGTGCCAGCAGCTTAGACGCGTGGACGGCACAGTGGGAGACCCAGTACTTC.

This clone was observed a single time. This same CDR3 is encoded by further DNA sequences in the sample. The J gene is TRBJ1-1, the V gene TRBV7-9; D remains ambiguous. The CDR3 is 17 residues long. Trimming took off 2 bases at V and 3 bases at J, with 19 bases between the two ends. The germline gives CDR1 SEHNR, CDR2 FQNEAQ (reference sequence). The CDR3 region is CASSLNRREAVDTEAFF. As DNA, the CDR3 is TGTGCCAGCAGCTTAAATAGGCGGGAAGCGGTGGACACTGAAGCTTTCTTT.

This clone was picked up one time. The identical CDR3 is also encoded by other nucleotide sequences in the sample. V and J are TRBV10-3 and TRBJ1-1; unclear D gene. The CDR3 totals 14 residues. Germline V lookup: CDR1 ENHRY, CDR2 SYGVKD. The V gene lost 0 bases and the J gene lost 5 bases, with 10 bases spanning the gap. CDR3 sequence (DNA): TGTGCCATCAGTGAGTCGGGAGGGAATACTGAAGCTTTCTTT. This sequence encodes CAISESGGNTEAFF.

This clone occurred a few times. V usage is TRBV28 and J usage is TRBJ1-5; D unclear. CDR1 is MDHEN and CDR2 is SYDVKM in the germline V gene. This CDR3 has 14 residues. Trimming took 6 bases from V and 4 from J, leaving 13 bases between them. The CDR3, as DNA: TGTGCCAGCAGCTCGGGAATTGGGAATCAGCCCCAGCATTTT. Residues: CASSSGIGNQPQHF.

CDR3 nucleotide sequence: TGCGCCAGCAGCTTTAGCGGGAGGCCCCCCTACGAGCAGTACTTC. The encoded protein is CASSFSGRPPYEQYF. V is TRBV4-3 and J is TRBJ2-7; 10 bases are shared with TRBD2. Germline V lookup: CDR1 LGHNA, CDR2 YSLEER. Losses at the gene ends were 5 bases for V and 2 bases for J; bases not matched to a gene: 6. CDR3 length: 15 residues.

The genes are TRBV6-6 and TRBJ2-7, with D perhaps TRBD1 (5 bases). V dropped 8 bases and J dropped 3 bases, with 8 bases sitting between them. Germline V gene lookup returns CDR1 MNHNY and CDR2 SVGAGI (reference sequence). This CDR3 is 11 amino acids long. CDR3 nucleotide sequence: TGTGCCAGCGGACACTACTACGAGCAGTACTTC. It yields the protein CASGHYYEQYF.

This chain connects TRBV4-2 to TRBJ2-1, with TRBD2 identical over 8 bases. The junction had 7 bases not matched to a gene; V was cut back by 0 bases and J by 3 bases. CDR3 length: 17 amino acids. CDR1 is LGHNA and CDR2 is YNFKEQ in the germline V gene. The CDR3 region is CASSQDGAGGYYNEQFF. The CDR3 DNA follows: TGTGCCAGCAGCCAAGATGGGGCGGGAGGTTACTACAATGAGCAGTTCTTC.

This chain links TRBV5-1 with TRBJ2-1, with 9 positions matching TRBD2. CDR3 length equals 15 residues. V lost 2 bases and J lost 5; bases outside the gene matches: 5. Germline-derived CDR1 and CDR2 are SGHRS and YFSETQ. The CDR3 coding sequence is TGCGCCAGCAGCTTAAGACTAGCGGCAAACAATGAGCAGTTCTTC. This encodes CASSLRLAANNEQFF.

V is TRBV28 and J is TRBJ1-3; the D gene is possibly TRBD1 (5 bases). In germline, CDR1 is MDHEN, CDR2 SYDVKM. V was trimmed by 6 bases and J by 4 bases, leaving 13 bases between them. The CDR3 length is 14 residues. The CDR3 region is CASSWGVLGNTIYF. In DNA form, the CDR3 reads TGTGCCAGCAGCTGGGGGGTCCTGGGAAACACCATATATTTT.

The V call is TRBV11-2, the J call TRBJ2-7, with TRBD2 matching over 7 bases. The CDR3 contains 16 residues. V lost 1 base and J lost 1; bases outside the gene matches: 7. CDR1 and CDR2 from the germline V gene are SGHAT and FQNNGV. This CDR3 is CASSLVGGSRSYEQYF. In nucleotides, the CDR3 is TGTGCCAGCAGCTTAGTCGGCGGGAGTAGGTCCTACGAGCAGTACTTC.

The chain combines TRBV13 with TRBJ2-1; a possible D gene is TRBD1 (5 bases). Germline V gives CDR1 PRHDT, CDR2 FYEKMQ (reference sequence). CDR3 length: 14 residues. V was cut by 3 bases and J by 6 bases, with 12 bases left in between. DNA for the CDR3: TGTGCCAGCAGCTTCCCCATAAGGGGCAATGAGCAGTTCTTC. Its translation: CASSFPIRGNEQFF.

The genes are TRBV27 and TRBJ2-1, with D perhaps TRBD2 (6 bases). CDR1 MNHEY and CDR2 SMNVEV come from the germline V gene (reference sequence). V was trimmed by 4 bases and J by 4 bases, leaving 17 bases between them. The CDR3 contains 16 residues. The CDR3 DNA sequence: TGTGCCAGCAGTTCCCAGGCTAGCGCCCCGTACAATGAGCAGTTCTTC. This encodes CASSSQASAPYNEQFF.

The gene calls are TRBV27 and TRBJ2-7; perhaps TRBD2 as D (6 bases). V was cut by 3 bases and J by 5 bases, with 14 bases left in between. Germline V lookup: CDR1 MNHEY, CDR2 SMNVEV (reference sequence). This CDR3 is built from 14 residues. CDR3 sequence (DNA): TGTGCCAGCAGTTTCGGGCAGGGAGGCGACGAGCAGTACTTC. It specifies CASSFGQGGDEQYF.

The chain carries TRBV7-9 and TRBJ2-7, with 9 bases matching TRBD2. In germline, CDR1 is SEHNR, CDR2 FQNEAQ (reference sequence). This CDR3 region has 16 residues. Germline trimming cut 7 bases from V and 2 bases from J; bases unmatched to any gene: 12. The CDR3 region is CASTKPTASGTYEQYF. CDR3 nucleotide sequence: TGTGCCAGCACCAAACCGACGGCTAGCGGGACCTACGAGCAGTACTTC. Filled out from reference TRBV7-9 and TRBJ2-7, the complete variable domain reads DTGVSQNPRHKITKRGQNVTFRCDPISEHNRLYWYRQTLGQGPEFLTYFQNEAQLEKSRLLSDRFSAERPKGSFSTLEIQRTEQGDSAMYLCASTKPTASGTYEQYFGPGTRLTVT.

The chain uses TRBV7-6 and TRBJ2-7, with 10 bases matching TRBD1. CDR3 length equals 16 residues. The germline CDR1 and CDR2 sequences are SGHVS and FNYEAQ. The trim removed 2 bases at V and 5 bases at J, leaving 9 bases unmatched. The CDR3 DNA is TGTGCCAGCAGCTTACCACCGGGACAGGGGAACCACGAGCAGTACTTC. Translation gives CASSLPPGQGNHEQYF.

This sequence joins TRBV9 and TRBJ1-1; no clear D. CDR1 is SGDLS, CDR2 YYNGEE, per germline. The V gene lost 3 bases and the J gene lost 1 base, with 13 bases spanning the gap. The CDR3 spans 15 residues. The CDR3 spells CASSDGGKANTEAFF. In nucleotides, the CDR3 is TGTGCCAGCAGCGACGGAGGGAAGGCGAACACTGAAGCTTTCTTT.

V is TRBV6-1 and J is TRBJ2-7, with D uncertain. Trimming cost V 2 bases and J 2 bases, with 10 bases left between them. The CDR3 is 14 residues long. Germline V CDR1 and CDR2: MNHNS, SASEGT. In DNA, the CDR3 is TGTGCCAGCAGTGAATTGCGGTTAGCCTACGAGCAGTACTTC. This sequence encodes CASSELRLAYEQYF.